This T cell receptor beta chain was captured by sequencing in a study of human T cells and chemical hapten exposure. Overall study results and limits: Relative to controls, expanded TCRs formed significantly more large CDR3 similarity clusters.

In the original processing: From about 20,000 to 690,000 TCRs were found per sample, with a median of approximately 96,000. TCRdb reprocessed the RACE reads via MiXCR and lists one record per CDR3 protein. The authors' filters were not applied to this entry. Of 150,000 to 200,000 distinct CDR3 sequences listed, around 30% are singletons. CDR1 is SGHTA and CDR2 is FQGNSA in the germline V gene. The CDR3 is 15 residues long. Trimming took 1 base from V and 4 from J; bases not matched to a gene: 5. For this clonotype: Its target is not known.

The time point: pre-sensitization, week 0. Treatment noted: therapeutic diphenylcyclopropenone sensitization with weekly scalp DPC. The study enrolled 18 to 70-year-old alopecia patients suitable for DPC. This sequence joins TRBV7-2 and TRBJ2-7; 9 bases agree with TRBD2. The sequence derives from a woman under 40 with alopecia areata. Some clones in this sample may be carry-over from other donors' samples. Source: whole blood, taken in connection with sensitization to the hapten diphenylcyclopropenone (DPC). CDR3 nucleotide sequence: TGTGCCAGCAGCTTAGAGCGCGGGGGGGGGTACGAGCAGTACTTC. This sequence encodes CASSLERGGGYEQYF.